Below are 5 T cell receptor beta chains sequenced from a single sample in a study of shared clonotypes between healthy human individuals. TCRdb's table, derived via immunoSEQ multiplex PCR, lists solely in-frame clones and lacks some. The table has roughly 2.4 million clones, roughly 95% seen once. Sequencing was carried out using naive CD4+ T cells sorted from blood. As to subset: CD45RA+ positively selected. The receptors were gathered from a man in his late teens or twenties in good health.

The rearrangement joins TRBV29-1 to TRBJ2-5, with D uncertain. V lost 3 bases, J lost 5 bases, and 7 bases lay in between. There are 11 residues in the CDR3. The germline CDR1 and CDR2 sequences are SQVTM and ANQGSEA. CDR3 in amino acids: CSVDLEETQYF. CDR3 nucleotide sequence: TGCAGCGTTGACCTTGAGGAGACCCAGTACTTC.

V and J are TRBV6-6 and TRBJ1-1; 7 bases fit TRBD1. Germline V gene lookup returns CDR1 MNHNY and CDR2 SVGAGI (reference sequence). The CDR3 is 15 amino acids. Trimming took 6 bases from V and 0 from J; bases not matched to a gene: 7. The CDR3 here is CASRWTGSMNTEAFF. The CDR3 nucleotides read TGTGCCAGCAGGTGGACAGGATCAATGAACACTGAAGCTTTCTTT.

This chain joins TRBV19 and TRBJ1-2, with 8 nucleotides matching TRBD1. The ends lost 3 bases at V and 5 bases at J; junction bases unmatched: 8. The CDR3 contains 15 residues. Germline loops: CDR1 LNHDA, CDR2 SQIVND (reference sequence). The CDR3 nucleotides are TGTGCCAGTAGTATTCCACTCGGGACAGGTTATGGCTACACCTTC. It translates to CASSIPLGTGYGYTF.

V gene TRBV11-1 combines with J gene TRBJ1-6; possibly TRBD1 for D (6 bases). This CDR3 is built from 15 residues. V lost 5 bases and J 3 bases, leaving 11 bases between the germline ends. In germline, CDR1 is SGHAT, CDR2 FQDESV (reference sequence). This chain's CDR3 is CASSDGQFYNSPLHF. CDR3 DNA sequence: TGTGCCAGCAGCGACGGACAGTTCTATAATTCACCCCTCCACTTT. Full variable domain (missing parts from reference TRBV11-1 and TRBJ1-6): EAEVAQSPRYKITEKSQAVAFWCDPISGHATLYWYRQILGQGPELLVQFQDESVVDDSQLPKDRFSAERLKGVDSTLKIQPAELGDSAMYLCASSDGQFYNSPLHFGNGTRLTVT.

The count of this clone is one. The rearrangement links TRBV19 to TRBJ2-3; D perhaps matches TRBD2 (6 bases). CDR3 length equals 16 residues. CDR1 and CDR2 (germline): LNHDA, SQIVND (reference sequence). With 4 bases removed from V and 0 bases from J, the gap between germline ends came to 14 bases. The CDR3 DNA is TGTGCCAGTAGTAGCGGGACGGGGCCTAGCACAGATACGCAGTATTTT. Amino acid sequence: CASSSGTGPSTDTQYF.